The 10 T cell receptor beta chains given below trace back to one sample, sequenced in a study of response to subunit inactivated influenza vaccine. MiXCR was run by TCRdb on the RT-PCR reads, yielding one entry per CDR3 protein. The sample yields 600,000 to 700,000 distinct CDR3 sequences, around 15% seen once. The sample was PBMCs from blood, taken approximately 15 days before vaccination. The receptors originated from a man aged 50-60 years who received an inactivated influenza vaccine.

This clonotype was observed many times. V gene TRBV7-9 combines with J gene TRBJ2-5, with D possibly being TRBD1 (6 bases). The V gene's germline CDR1 is SEHNR and CDR2 FQNEAQ (reference sequence). V lost 4 bases, J lost 6 bases, and 15 bases lay in between. This CDR3 contains 14 residues. Here the CDR3 DNA reads TGTGCCAGCAGCTCCCGTATCAGGGGTCAGACCCAGTACTTC. Translation: CASSSRIRGQTQYF.

The table lists this clonotype with a few counts. For the CDR3, the DNA is TGCAGTGCTAGGGGGGAGCTAGCGGGTCCCCGCTCCTACAATGAGCAGTTCTTC. As protein: CSARGELAGPRSYNEQFF. The rearrangement joins TRBV20-1 to TRBJ2-1; TRBD2 matches at 8 bases. V shed 3 bases, J shed 0 bases, and the junction held 13 bases outside the gene matches. This CDR3 has 18 residues. The V gene's germline CDR1 is DFQATT and CDR2 SNEGSKA (reference sequence).

Many counts were recorded for this clonotype. This chain connects TRBV12-3 or TRBV12-4 to TRBJ2-3; 11 bases align to TRBD2. Unmatched junction bases numbered 14, after V lost 5 bases and J lost 4 bases. The CDR3 runs 18 residues. CDR3 in amino acids: CASSPRRGGLAVADTQYF. CDR3 nucleotides: TGTGCCAGCAGTCCACGGCGGGGGGGACTAGCGGTGGCAGATACGCAGTATTTT.

In its sample, this clonotype was seen a few times. V usage is TRBV4-3 and J usage is TRBJ1-5; 7 bases agree with TRBD1. There are 15 residues in the CDR3. Germline V CDR1 and CDR2: LGHNA, YSLEER. The ends lost 0 bases at V and 4 bases at J; junction bases unmatched: 3. CDR3 sequence: CASSQDRGVNQPQHF. Written as DNA, the CDR3 is TGCGCCAGCAGCCAAGACAGGGGGGTAAATCAGCCCCAGCATTTT.

The chain employs TRBV7-2 and TRBJ2-7; D uncertain. The CDR3 consists of 13 residues. Germline CDR1 and CDR2: SGHTA and FQGNSA. V was clipped by 1 base and J by 6 bases, with 10 bases between them. Here the CDR3 DNA reads TGTGCCAGCAGCTTAGTGGAAGGAAGCGAGCAGTACTTC. Its protein is CASSLVEGSEQYF.

This clonotype has only a few counts. The rearrangement uses TRBV4-1 and TRBJ2-5, with D unresolved. V was pared by 0 bases and J by 7 bases, with 12 bases between. CDR1 is MGHRA, CDR2 YSYEKL, per germline. The CDR3 is made up of 14 amino acids. The CDR3 is CASSQDAEAGTQYF. The CDR3 coding sequence is TGCGCCAGCAGCCAAGACGCTGAGGCTGGGACCCAGTACTTC.

The chain employs TRBV4-2 and TRBJ2-3, with unresolved D. The CDR3 runs to 13 residues. The V gene lost 1 base and the J gene lost 2 bases, with 4 bases spanning the gap. Germline V gene lookup returns CDR1 LGHNA and CDR2 YNFKEQ. The CDR3 sequence is CASSQAHTDTQYF. In DNA, the CDR3 is TGTGCCAGCAGCCAAGCCCACACAGATACGCAGTATTTT.

The chain links TRBV27 to TRBJ2-2; the D is unclear. CDR3 length equals 16 residues. V lost 4 bases and J 6 bases, leaving 18 bases between the germline ends. Germline CDR1 is MNHEY and CDR2 is SMNVEV (reference sequence). The CDR3 region is CASSSIPIGLAGELFF. The CDR3 nucleotides are TGTGCCAGCAGTTCGATCCCTATAGGCCTGGCCGGGGAGCTGTTTTTT.

This clonotype has more than one count but fewer than ten. The V call is TRBV5-1, the J call TRBJ2-1; D unresolved. The CDR3 sequence is 15 residues long. Germline lookup yields CDR1 SGHRS and CDR2 YFSETQ. Trimming took 1 base from V and 3 from J, leaving 11 bases between them. CDR3 sequence reads: CASSLSVENYNEQFF. The CDR3, as DNA: TGCGCCAGCAGCTTGTCGGTCGAAAACTACAATGAGCAGTTCTTC.

CDR3 residues: CASDRQGCPQETQYF. As DNA, the CDR3 is TGTGCCAGCGACAGACAGGGGTGCCCTCAAGAGACCCAGTACTTC. The chain couples TRBV27 to TRBJ2-5; 8 nucleotides line up with TRBD1. The CDR3 extends over 15 amino acids. CDR1 MNHEY and CDR2 SMNVEV come from the germline V gene (reference sequence). The V and J ends lost 8 bases and 2 bases, in that order; junction bases with no gene match: 10.